Each of the 5 T cell receptor beta chains below was sequenced from the same sample in a study of CD8+ T cells in alopecia areata. cDNA reverse transcribed from extracted RNA served as the sequencing template. Profiled with immunoSEQ multiplex PCR; TCRdb holds only in-frame clones, not every one. The sample records hundreds of thousands of clones, more than 60% being singletons. Treatment noted: oral pan-JAK inhibitor, 5-10 mg twice daily. The source material was CD4+ T cells sorted from blood, sampled between weeks 44 and 45, from a patient treated with tofacitinib. Receptor source: a human donor with alopecia areata.

The chain uses TRBV4-3 and TRBJ2-3, with a tentative D call TRBD1 (8 bases). V lost 3 bases and J lost 6, with 13 bases in between. CDR1 and CDR2 (germline): LGHNA, YSLEER. This CDR3 contains 14 residues. Written as DNA, the CDR3 is TGCGCCAGCAGCCAGCAACAGGGGGGGGATACGCAGTATTTT. Translating gives CASSQQQGGDTQYF.

The V call is TRBV30, the J call TRBJ2-7, with D maybe TRBD2 (5 bases). The CDR3 is 16 residues long. V was shortened by 3 bases and J by 2 bases, with 20 bases between the two germline ends. The germline V gene encodes CDR1 GTSNPN and CDR2 SVGIG (reference sequence). DNA for the CDR3: TGTGCCTGGAGGGACCGGACTCGAAGTTTCACCTACGAGCAGTACTTC. This gives the protein CAWRDRTRSFTYEQYF.

The CDR3 bases are TGTGCCTGGAGGGATTTAACAGGGGAAGCTTTCTTT. Protein: CAWRDLTGEAFF. This chain joins TRBV30 and TRBJ1-1, with D maybe TRBD1 (6 bases). CDR3 length: 12 residues. The germline CDR1 and CDR2 sequences are GTSNPN and SVGIG (reference sequence). The V and J ends lost 3 bases and 8 bases respectively, with 13 bases between them.

The genes are TRBV9 and TRBJ1-1, with D perhaps TRBD1 (6 bases). Germline-derived CDR1 and CDR2 are SGDLS and YYNGEE. The CDR3 loop spans 14 amino acids. V was shortened by 0 bases and J by 5 bases, with 11 bases between the two germline ends. CDR3 sequence (DNA): TGTGCCAGCAGCGTAGTTACAGGGCAGACTGAAGCTTTCTTT. It is translated as CASSVVTGQTEAFF.

The chain combines TRBV25-1 with TRBJ1-2, with TRBD1 matching 7 bases. The CDR3 has 16 amino acids. Germline CDR1 MGHDK, CDR2 SYGVNS. With 0 bases clipped from V and 0 bases from J, the junction kept 4 bases outside the gene matches. The CDR3 loop is CASSEYGDRANYGYTF. As DNA, the CDR3 is TGTGCCAGCAGTGAATATGGGGACAGAGCTAACTATGGCTACACCTTC.